Each of the 8 T cell receptor beta chains below was sequenced from the same sample in a study of cytomegalovirus exposure and HLA in healthy donors. Primers included in the PCR were 60 Vbeta and 13 Jbeta primers. Repertoires were generated with immunoSEQ multiplex PCR, while TCRdb's copy carries only in-frame clones and drops some. The table has about 170,000 clones, 76% seen once. Source material: PBMCs. The receptors were gathered from a female donor in good health and CMV-seronegative.

The rearrangement uses TRBV28 and TRBJ1-1; TRBD1 aligns across 7 bases. The CDR3 runs 14 residues. Germline V gene data show CDR1 as MDHEN and CDR2 as SYDVKM. V gave up 5 bases and J gave up 2 bases; unmatched junction bases: 5. In nucleotides, the CDR3 is TGTGCCAGCAGTCTCACAGGGGTTAACACTGAAGCTTTCTTT. As protein: CASSLTGVNTEAFF.

The V call is TRBV6-6, the J call TRBJ2-2, with 11 bases that match TRBD2. With 2 bases clipped from V and 5 bases from J, the junction kept 1 base outside the gene matches. Germline V gene sequence: CDR1 MNHNY, CDR2 SVGAGI (reference sequence). The CDR3 consists of 15 residues. The CDR3 sequence is CASSYGTSGTGELFF. CDR3 nucleotide sequence: TGTGCCAGCAGTTACGGGACTAGCGGTACCGGGGAGCTGTTTTTT.

The chain combines TRBV5-8 with TRBJ2-7; 8 bases fit TRBD2. V was pared by 2 bases and J by 2 bases, with 6 bases of the junction left unmatched. The V gene's germline CDR1 is SGHTS and CDR2 YDEGEE. The CDR3 spans 15 residues. The CDR3 here is CASSFSSGPTYEQYF. For the CDR3, the DNA is TGTGCCAGCAGCTTCTCTAGCGGGCCCACCTACGAGCAGTACTTC.

The V and J genes are TRBV18 and TRBJ1-5; TRBD1 aligns across 8 bases. V was clipped by 3 bases and J by 7 bases; unmatched bases: 8. Germline lookup yields CDR1 KGHSH and CDR2 LQKENI. The CDR3 runs 15 residues. This chain's CDR3 is CASSPGTGERQPQHF. The CDR3, as DNA: TGTGCCAGCTCACCCGGGACAGGAGAGCGGCAGCCCCAGCATTTT.

This clone was seen a handful of times. The V call is TRBV5-1, the J call TRBJ2-5, with 11 bases matching TRBD1. The J call may be faulty, since TRBJ2-7 better matches the DNA end. Per the germline V gene, CDR1 is SGHRS and CDR2 is YFSETQ. This CDR3 is built from 15 residues. The CDR3 region has the DNA TGCGCCAGCAGCGTAGGGACAGGGGGTCTCTACGAGCAGTACTTC. It codes for CASSVGTGGLYEQYF.

The chain joins TRBV11-3 to TRBJ2-1; D is possibly TRBD1 (6 bases). V dropped 4 bases and J dropped 7 bases, with 20 bases sitting between them. The CDR3 loop spans 16 amino acids. CDR1 and CDR2 (germline): SGHNT, YENEEA. The CDR3 sequence is CASSSSGRDMRNEQFF. The DNA of the CDR3 is TGTGCCAGCAGCTCCTCAGGCCGGGACATGAGGAATGAGCAGTTCTTC.

The chain links TRBV5-1 to TRBJ2-1; 11 bases fit TRBD1. Unmatched junction bases numbered 10, after V lost 0 bases and J lost 8 bases. The CDR3 runs to 17 residues. Looked up from germline, CDR1 is SGHRS and CDR2 is YFSETQ. The CDR3 protein is CASSLGVGGQGGDEQFF. In DNA form, the CDR3 reads TGCGCCAGCAGCTTGGGCGTCGGGGGACAGGGGGGCGATGAGCAGTTCTTC.

The J gene is TRBJ2-7, the V gene TRBV5-1, with 11 positions matching TRBD1. The germline CDR1 and CDR2 sequences are SGHRS and YFSETQ. This CDR3 has 16 residues. V shed 1 base, J shed 5 bases, and the junction held 8 bases outside the gene matches. This chain's CDR3 is CASSLYSGQGAHEQYF. The DNA for the CDR3 is TGCGCCAGCAGCTTGTACTCCGGACAGGGGGCGCACGAGCAGTACTTC.